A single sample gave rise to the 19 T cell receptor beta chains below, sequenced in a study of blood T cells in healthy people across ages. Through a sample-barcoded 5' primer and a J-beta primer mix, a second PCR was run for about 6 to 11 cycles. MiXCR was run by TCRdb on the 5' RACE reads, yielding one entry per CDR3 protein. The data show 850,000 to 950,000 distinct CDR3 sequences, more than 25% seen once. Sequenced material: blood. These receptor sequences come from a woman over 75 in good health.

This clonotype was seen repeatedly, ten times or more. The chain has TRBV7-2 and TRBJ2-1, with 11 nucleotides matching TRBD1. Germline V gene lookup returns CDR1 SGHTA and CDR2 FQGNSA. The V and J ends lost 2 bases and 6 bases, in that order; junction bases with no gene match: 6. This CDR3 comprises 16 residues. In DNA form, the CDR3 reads TGTGCCAGCAGCTTACCAGGACAGGGGGCGTCCAATGAGCAGTTCTTC. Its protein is CASSLPGQGASNEQFF.

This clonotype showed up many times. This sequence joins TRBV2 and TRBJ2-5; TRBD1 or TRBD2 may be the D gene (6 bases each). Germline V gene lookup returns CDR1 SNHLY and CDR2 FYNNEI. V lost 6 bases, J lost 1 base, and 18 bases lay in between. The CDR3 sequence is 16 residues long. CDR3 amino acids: CASRTGGHRSQETQYF. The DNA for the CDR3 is TGTGCCAGCAGAACCGGGGGCCACAGAAGCCAAGAGACCCAGTACTTC.

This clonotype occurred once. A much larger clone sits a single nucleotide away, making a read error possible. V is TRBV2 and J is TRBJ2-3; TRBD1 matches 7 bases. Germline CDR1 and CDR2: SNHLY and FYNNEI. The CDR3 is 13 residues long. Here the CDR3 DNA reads TGTGCCGGCAGTGTGACAGGGACAGATACGCAGTATTTT. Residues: CAGSVTGTDTQYF.

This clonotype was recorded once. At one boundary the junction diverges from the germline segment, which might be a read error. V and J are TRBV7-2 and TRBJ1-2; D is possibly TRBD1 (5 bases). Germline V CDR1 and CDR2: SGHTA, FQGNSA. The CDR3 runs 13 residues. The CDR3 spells CANSPQGGAGYTF. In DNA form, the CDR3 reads TGTGCCAACAGCCCGCAGGGCGGCGCAGGCTACACCTTC.

The DNA of the CDR3 is TGTGCCACCAGCGGGTACAGGGGCAACACTGAAGCTTTCTTT. It yields the protein CATSGYRGNTEAFF. The chain employs TRBV15 and TRBJ1-1; 7 nucleotides agree with TRBD1. V gave up 5 bases and J gave up 2 bases; unmatched junction bases: 5. The CDR3 totals 14 residues. CDR1 and CDR2 (germline): LNHNV, YYDKDF (reference sequence).

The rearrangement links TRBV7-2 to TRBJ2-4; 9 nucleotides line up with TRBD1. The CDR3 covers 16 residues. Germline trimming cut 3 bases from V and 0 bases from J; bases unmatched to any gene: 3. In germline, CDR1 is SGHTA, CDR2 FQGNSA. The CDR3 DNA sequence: TGTGCCAGCAGCTTGGGACAGGGCTTAGCCAAAAACATTCAGTACTTC. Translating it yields CASSLGQGLAKNIQYF.

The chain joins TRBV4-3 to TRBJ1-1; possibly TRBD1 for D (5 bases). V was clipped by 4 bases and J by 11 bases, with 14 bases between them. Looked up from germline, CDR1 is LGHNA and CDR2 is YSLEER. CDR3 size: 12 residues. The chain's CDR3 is CASSRDPGVAFF. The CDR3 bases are TGCGCCAGCAGCCGGGACCCGGGGGTGGCTTTCTTT.

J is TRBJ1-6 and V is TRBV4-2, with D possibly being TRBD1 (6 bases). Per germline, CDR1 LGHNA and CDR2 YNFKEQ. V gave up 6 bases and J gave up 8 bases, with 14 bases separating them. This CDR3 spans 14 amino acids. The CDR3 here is CASRQGRVDSPLHF. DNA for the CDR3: TGTGCCAGCAGACAGGGTCGAGTTGATTCACCCCTCCACTTT.

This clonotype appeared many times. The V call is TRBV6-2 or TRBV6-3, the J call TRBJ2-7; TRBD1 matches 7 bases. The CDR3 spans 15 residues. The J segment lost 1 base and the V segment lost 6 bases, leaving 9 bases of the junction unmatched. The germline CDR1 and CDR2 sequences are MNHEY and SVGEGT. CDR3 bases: TGTGCCAGCAGCCACTCGGGGACAGAGTCCTACGAGCAGTACTTC. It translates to CASSHSGTESYEQYF.

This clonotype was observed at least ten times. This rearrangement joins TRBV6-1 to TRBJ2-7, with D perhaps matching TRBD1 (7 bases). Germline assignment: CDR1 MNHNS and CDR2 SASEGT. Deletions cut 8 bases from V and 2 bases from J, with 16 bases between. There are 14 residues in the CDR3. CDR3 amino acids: CASSGRTGPYEQYF. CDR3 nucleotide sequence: TGTGCCAGCTCAGGGAGGACAGGCCCCTACGAGCAGTACTTC.

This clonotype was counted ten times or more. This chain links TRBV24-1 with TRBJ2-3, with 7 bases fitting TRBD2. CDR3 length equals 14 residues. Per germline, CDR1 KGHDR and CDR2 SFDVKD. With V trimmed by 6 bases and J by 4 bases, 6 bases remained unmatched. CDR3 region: CATSRAGDSDTQYF. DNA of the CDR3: TGTGCCACCAGTCGGGCGGGGGACTCAGATACGCAGTATTTT.

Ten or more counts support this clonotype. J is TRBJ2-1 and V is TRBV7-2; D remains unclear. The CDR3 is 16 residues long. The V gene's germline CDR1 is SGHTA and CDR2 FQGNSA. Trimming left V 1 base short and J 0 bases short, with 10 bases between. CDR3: CASSLGTLSSYNEQFF. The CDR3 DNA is TGTGCCAGCAGCTTAGGGACCCTGAGCTCCTACAATGAGCAGTTCTTC.

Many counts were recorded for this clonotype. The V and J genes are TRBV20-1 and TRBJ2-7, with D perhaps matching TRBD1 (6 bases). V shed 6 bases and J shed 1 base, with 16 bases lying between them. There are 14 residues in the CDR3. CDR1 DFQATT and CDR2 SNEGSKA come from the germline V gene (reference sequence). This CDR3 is CSAPKGTFSYEQYF. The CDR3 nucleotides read TGCAGTGCCCCTAAGGGGACATTTTCCTACGAGCAGTACTTC.

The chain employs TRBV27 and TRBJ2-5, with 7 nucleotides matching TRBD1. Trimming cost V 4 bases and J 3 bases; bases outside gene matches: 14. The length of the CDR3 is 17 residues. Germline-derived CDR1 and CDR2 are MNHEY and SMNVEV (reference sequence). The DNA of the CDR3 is TGTGCCAGCAGTTCCCTCACGACAGGGCGAATTGAAGAGACCCAGTACTTC. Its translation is CASSSLTTGRIEETQYF.

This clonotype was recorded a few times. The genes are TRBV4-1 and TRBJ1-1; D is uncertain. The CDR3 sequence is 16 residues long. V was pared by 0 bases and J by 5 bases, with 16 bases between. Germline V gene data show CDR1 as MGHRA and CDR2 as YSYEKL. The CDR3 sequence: CASSQEAGSPWTEAFF. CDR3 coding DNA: TGCGCCAGCAGCCAAGAAGCCGGCAGTCCGTGGACTGAAGCTTTCTTT.

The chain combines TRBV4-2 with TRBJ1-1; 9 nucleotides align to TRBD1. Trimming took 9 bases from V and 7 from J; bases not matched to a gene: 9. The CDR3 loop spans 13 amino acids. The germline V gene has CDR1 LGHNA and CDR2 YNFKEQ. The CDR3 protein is CASRRQGEDEAFF. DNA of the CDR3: TGTGCCAGTAGGAGACAGGGGGAGGATGAAGCTTTCTTT.

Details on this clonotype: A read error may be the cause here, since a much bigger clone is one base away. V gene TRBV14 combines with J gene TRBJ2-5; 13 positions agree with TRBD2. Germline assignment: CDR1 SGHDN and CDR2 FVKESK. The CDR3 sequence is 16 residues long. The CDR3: CVSSQSRTSGGPTQYF. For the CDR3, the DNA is TGTGTCAGCAGCCAGTCTCGGACTAGCGGGGGCCCGACCCAGTACTTC.

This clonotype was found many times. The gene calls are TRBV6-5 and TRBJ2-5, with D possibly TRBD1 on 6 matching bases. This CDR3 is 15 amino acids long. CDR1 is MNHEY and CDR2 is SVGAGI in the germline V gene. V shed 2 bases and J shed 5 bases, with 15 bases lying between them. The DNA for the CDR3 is TGTGCCAGCAGTTACCGAGATACAGGGTGGGAGACCCAGTACTTC. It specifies CASSYRDTGWETQYF.

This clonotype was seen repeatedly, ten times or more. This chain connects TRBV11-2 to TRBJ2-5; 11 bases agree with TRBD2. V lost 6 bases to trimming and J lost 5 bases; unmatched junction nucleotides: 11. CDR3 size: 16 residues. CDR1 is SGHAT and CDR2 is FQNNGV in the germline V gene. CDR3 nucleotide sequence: TGTGCCAGCAGGGTGACTAGCGGGGTCCCAGGGGAGACCCAGTACTTC. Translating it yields CASRVTSGVPGETQYF.